This T cell receptor beta chain was profiled in a study of human T cells and chemical hapten exposure. Time point reported: patch test 1, 2 weeks after DPC sensitization. Treatment in this sample: therapeutic diphenylcyclopropenone sensitization with weekly scalp DPC. Via MiXCR, TCRdb re-called the RACE reads, giving one row per CDR3 protein. The sample contains around 52,000 distinct CDR3 sequences, 9.3% of which appear only once. The sequenced sample was whole blood, obtained in connection with sensitization to the hapten diphenylcyclopropenone (DPC). The origin of this receptor is a woman aged 40 to 49 with alopecia areata. Some clones in this sample may be carry-over from other donors' samples.

The CDR3 spells CASSSAGTVNYGYTF. The DNA for the CDR3 is TGTGCCAGCAGCTCTGCCGGGACTGTAAACTATGGCTACACCTTC. The genes are TRBV11-2 and TRBJ1-2; D possibly corresponds to TRBD1 (5 bases). Germline CDR1 reads SGHAT; CDR2 reads FQNNGV. This CDR3 is 15 amino acids long. Trimming removed 4 bases from V and 2 bases from J, with 14 bases in between.